One and the same sample provided the 13 T cell receptor beta chains below, sequenced in a study of monozygotic twins with inflammatory bowel disease. No DNA is given; TCRdb re-called the 5' RACE reads and lists each CDR3 protein once. The table counts about 450,000 distinct CDR3 sequences; approximately 2.4% lies in the top ten. Input material: blood. The receptors shown here come from a human donor with ulcerative colitis or Crohn's disease, or a healthy co-twin of an affected twin (not recorded which).

The chain links TRBV10-3 to TRBJ2-7; the TRBD1 assignment by TCRdb is unverifiable without DNA. Looked up from germline, CDR1 is ENHRY and CDR2 is SYGVKD. The CDR3 has 16 residues. This chain's CDR3 is CAISEGGGNPPYEQYF.

The chain couples TRBV5-1 to TRBJ2-2; TCRdb picks TRBD2, but there is no DNA to check that call. Germline V gene sequence: CDR1 SGHRS, CDR2 YFSETQ. This CDR3 contains 16 residues. The CDR3 reads CASSPLLAGNTGELFF. Drawing the rest from reference TRBV5-1 and TRBJ2-2, the complete variable domain is KAGVTQTPRYLIKTRGQQVTLSCSPISGHRSVSWYQQTPGQGLQFLFEYFSETQRNKGNFPGRFSGRQFSNSRSEMNVSTLELGDSALYLCASSPLLAGNTGELFFGEGSRLTVL.

The rearrangement links TRBV12-3 or TRBV12-4 to TRBJ2-1; TCRdb's D call of TRBD1 is untestable without DNA. CDR3 size: 13 residues. The CDR3 sequence is CASGTGGKNEQFF.

The chain uses TRBV12-3 or TRBV12-4 and TRBJ1-1; the D call from TCRdb, TRBD1, cannot be confirmed without DNA. This CDR3 contains 14 residues. The CDR3 loop reads CASSAQGGSTEAFF.

The rearrangement uses TRBV28 and TRBJ2-1; absent DNA, TCRdb's TRBD2 call cannot be checked. In germline, CDR1 is MDHEN, CDR2 SYDVKM. CDR3 length equals 20 residues. CDR3 region: CASNPTPGTSGGSSYNEQFF.

This chain links TRBV20-1 with TRBJ1-2; TCRdb designates TRBD1, a call that cannot be tested without DNA. This CDR3 has 14 residues. CDR1 DFQATT and CDR2 SNEGSKA come from the germline V gene (reference sequence). CDR3 loop: CSARDPHRVEGYTF.

The chain's CDR3 is CSVSGRAHEQFF. The genes are TRBV29-1 and TRBJ2-1; without DNA, the TCRdb call of TRBD2 cannot be checked. Germline-derived CDR1 and CDR2 are SQVTM and ANQGSEA. The CDR3 sequence is 12 residues long.

The chain combines TRBV7-3 with TRBJ1-1. Germline V gene lookup returns CDR1 SGHTA and CDR2 FQGTGA. The CDR3 contains 13 residues. The CDR3 reads CASSFLMNTEAFF.

The chain employs TRBV6-2 or TRBV6-3 and TRBJ2-7; TCRdb returns TRBD1, unconfirmable since there is no DNA. CDR1 MNHEY and CDR2 SVGEGT come from the germline V gene. The CDR3 length is 14 residues. CDR3: CASGYGDREYEQYF.

This chain uses TRBV19 with TRBJ1-6; TCRdb proposes TRBD1, but this gene call is untestable without DNA. CDR3 length equals 17 residues. Germline V lookup: CDR1 LNHDA, CDR2 SQIVND (reference sequence). This chain's CDR3 is CASSETGAAGYNSPLHF.

The chain carries TRBV7-2 and TRBJ2-5; the D call from TCRdb, TRBD2, cannot be confirmed without DNA. Germline CDR1 is SGHTA and CDR2 is FQGNSA. This CDR3 has 17 amino acids. CDR3 protein: CASSLYPTSGSLETQYF.

The chain uses TRBV7-2 and TRBJ2-7; TCRdb picks TRBD2, but there is no DNA to check that call. The CDR3 length is 16 residues. Germline V lookup: CDR1 SGHTA, CDR2 FQGNSA. CDR3: CASSLERASGAYEQYF. Looking up the rest from reference TRBV7-2 and TRBJ2-7 gives the full variable domain: GAGVSQSPSNKVTEKGKDVELRCDPISGHTALYWYRQSLGQGLEFLIYFQGNSAPDKSGLPSDRFSAERTGGSVSTLTIQRTQQEDSAVYLCASSLERASGAYEQYFGPGTRLTVT.

The chain carries TRBV10-3 and TRBJ2-5. Germline V lookup: CDR1 ENHRY, CDR2 SYGVKD. This CDR3 comprises 13 residues. The CDR3 loop reads CAISEGVEETQYF.